This T cell receptor beta chain originates from a study of OX40 agonist ivuxolimab in advanced cancers. Turning to the overall study: Ivuxolimab was a fully human IgG2 agonistic monoclonal antibody targeting the costimulatory receptor OX40 (CD134). Intravenous ivuxolimab was administered to patients every 2 weeks at six dose levels: 0.01, 0.1, 0.3, 1.5, 3 and 10 mg/kg. Of the roughly 54 dose-escalation patients, hepatocellular carcinoma was present in about 19, melanoma in roughly 15, renal cell carcinoma in 9 and head and neck cancer in 9. Peripheral TCRbeta sequencing aimed to test whether ivuxolimab altered TCR sequence diversity and caused clonal T-cell expansion. The paper describes the monotherapy dose-escalation part (N of about 54 patients) of the phase I trial of ivuxolimab. Patients were allowed to have had prior anti-PD-1, anti-PD-L1 or anti-CTLA-4 therapy, and approximately 43% of the dose-escalation patients had previously received checkpoint inhibitors. Partial responses occurred in three dose-escalation patients, of whom one had hepatocellular carcinoma and two had cutaneous melanoma. The dose-escalation cohort was about 87% male with a mean age of approximately 60 years, ranging from 23 to 79. Broad study findings and their caveats: In partial responders in the 0.1-3.0 mg/kg groups, normalized peripheral clonal expansion was found to be among the lowest, especially among CD8+ T cells. Low levels of normalized T-cell clonal expansion were also seen in some nonresponding patients. After ivuxolimab, expanded clones were on average more numerous among CD8+ T cells than among CD4+ T cells. Clonal expansion of both CD4+ and CD8+ blood T cells was observed from baseline to week 6 at doses 0.1 to 3.0 mg/kg. The antigen specificity of the clonally expanded peripheral T cells was not determined.

For sequencing of the TCRbeta CDR3 region, genomic DNA was extracted from the sorted cells. The immunoSEQ Assay was used to sequence the TCRbeta CDR3 regions. Entries here come from immuneACCESS through TCRdb and include only in-frame sequences with V and J called. Some clones fail to appear in such tables; in the studies checked, an unresolved V gene covers under half of the shortfall, and the cause of the remainder is unknown. For this sample there are fewer than 90,000 clones; 91% appear just once. The top ten clones comprise approximately 2.5% of the sample. Patients with a history of autoimmune disease or receiving systemic immunosuppression were excluded from the trial. In every dose cohort, peripheral blood was drawn for TCR sequencing at baseline, cycle 4 day 1, and cycle 7 day 1. Samples were obtained from an open-label, multicenter, first-in-human phase I dose-escalation trial of ivuxolimab. Adults with locally advanced or metastatic head and neck squamous cell, hepatocellular, melanoma or renal cell carcinoma were enrolled in the trial. Before TCR sequencing, CD4+ T cells and CD8+ T cells from peripheral blood were sorted into separate populations.

The CDR3 covers 14 residues, taking in both the cysteine and the phenylalanine. The sequence is cut down to CDR3 DNA, 42 bases in frame from base 1. V loses 6 bases, J loses 4 bases, and the germline ends lie 15 bases apart. In the germline V gene (reference sequence), CDR1 corresponds to MNHEY and CDR2 to SMNVEV. On this clone: The specificity of this receptor is unknown. No clone much larger than this one lies a single base away; base qualities are absent.

The sequence came from an adult with an advanced solid tumor such as melanoma, head and neck, liver or kidney cancer. The sequence is built from TRBV27 and TRBJ1-2; possibly the D gene is TRBD1, per 5 matching bases. The specimen comprised CD4+ or CD8+ T cells sorted from blood, sampled in a trial of the OX40 agonist ivuxolimab. The DNA sequence is TGTGCCAGCAGGTTCGGGGCAGGGCTCTATGGCTACACCTTC. Its product reads: CASRFGAGLYGYTF.